This TCR beta chain was observed in a study of blood T cells in healthy people across ages. J lost 0 bases, V lost 7 bases, and 7 bases had no gene match. CDR3 size: 16 residues. Germline CDR1 is MNHEY and CDR2 is SVGAGI. Sample-barcoded 5' priming and a J-beta primer mix drove a second PCR of about 6 to 12 cycles. A single record per CDR3 protein comes from TCRdb applying MiXCR to the 5' RACE reads. The data hold 650,000 to 1,000,000 distinct CDR3 sequences, with under 40% observed a single time. Sequencing was performed on blood. The receptor's source is a man younger than 35 in good health. The chain joins TRBV6-5 to TRBJ2-3; 10 bases align to TRBD2. The CDR3 spells CASTLAGETSTDTQYF. The CDR3 bases are TGTGCCAGCACCCTAGCGGGGGAAACTAGCACAGATACGCAGTATTTT.